This TCR beta chain originates from a study of blood T cell repertoires in COVID-19. Sequencing was performed with immunoSEQ multiplex PCR; in TCRdb, only in-frame clones are kept and a portion is missing. The table records 65,000 to 95,000 clones, around 89% of them present only once. Germline trimming cut 8 bases from V and 0 bases from J; bases unmatched to any gene: 7. The CDR3 consists of 16 residues. The germline V gene has CDR1 MNHNY and CDR2 SVGAGI (reference sequence). The specimen was peripheral blood. The source is a man between 65 and 85 years old with active or convalescent COVID-19. The V gene is TRBV6-6, the J gene TRBJ1-4; 9 positions agree with TRBD1. CDR3 amino acids: CASRDRDFATNEKLFF. The CDR3 DNA reads as TGTGCCAGCCGGGACAGGGATTTTGCAACTAATGAAAAACTGTTTTTT.